Presented here are 31 T cell receptor beta chains from one specimen sequenced in a study of blood T cell repertoires in COVID-19. Measured with immunoSEQ multiplex PCR; TCRdb has only the in-frame clones, and not every one. The table has about 270,000 clones, approximately 85% seen once. Material: peripheral blood. The receptors come from a woman in her 70s with acute or convalescent COVID-19.

The chain couples TRBV7-9 to TRBJ1-3; TRBD1 is a possible D gene (5 bases). This CDR3 has 15 residues. In germline, CDR1 is SEHNR, CDR2 FQNEAQ (reference sequence). V gave up 0 bases and J gave up 2 bases, with 8 bases separating them. The CDR3 DNA reads TGTGCCAGCAGCTTAGCGCTAGGGGCTGGAAACACCATATATTTT. Amino acid sequence: CASSLALGAGNTIYF.

The chain carries TRBV19 and TRBJ2-5, with D perhaps matching TRBD1 (5 bases). There are 17 residues in the CDR3. Germline CDR1 is LNHDA and CDR2 is SQIVND (reference sequence). Trimming pared 0 bases from V and 1 base from J, leaving 15 bases between. CDR3 nucleotide sequence: TGTGCCAGTAGTATAGAGGGGCCCGGACGGTTCCAAGAGACCCAGTACTTC. Translating gives CASSIEGPGRFQETQYF.

The V gene is TRBV12-3 or TRBV12-4, the J gene TRBJ2-1, with a tentative D call TRBD1 (7 bases). The germline V and J ends were trimmed by 4 bases and 9 bases, with 13 bases remaining between them. The CDR3 is 13 amino acids. This chain's CDR3 is CASSSYRGGEQFF. CDR3 bases: TGTGCCAGCAGTTCGTACAGGGGAGGTGAGCAGTTCTTC.

The chain couples TRBV19 to TRBJ1-1, with a possible D match to TRBD1 (5 bases). CDR3 length: 15 amino acids. V was cut by 1 base and J by 0 bases, with 9 bases left in between. Germline CDR1 is LNHDA and CDR2 is SQIVND (reference sequence). This chain's CDR3 is CASSIADSMNTEAFF. CDR3 DNA sequence: TGTGCCAGTAGTATAGCTGACAGTATGAACACTGAAGCTTTCTTT.

The chain is built from TRBV18 and TRBJ2-2, with TRBD1 identical over 7 bases. Germline loops: CDR1 KGHSH, CDR2 LQKENI. Trimming removed 0 bases from V and 6 bases from J; junction bases left unmatched: 10. CDR3 size: 17 residues. The CDR3 coding sequence is TGTGCCAGCTCACCACCCCCCGGACAGGTTGTGGCCGGGGAGCTGTTTTTT. As protein: CASSPPPGQVVAGELFF.

The chain employs TRBV7-8 and TRBJ2-5, with 9 positions matching TRBD2. In germline, CDR1 is SGHVS, CDR2 FQNEAQ. V was pared by 5 bases and J by 5 bases, with 3 bases of the junction left unmatched. This CDR3 has 13 residues. The CDR3 sequence is CASSPGTSETQYF. DNA of the CDR3: TGTGCCAGCAGCCCAGGGACTAGCGAGACCCAGTACTTC.

The genes are TRBV7-2 and TRBJ1-6; a weak D match, TRBD1 (6 bases). Germline lookup yields CDR1 SGHTA and CDR2 FQGNSA. This CDR3 has 16 amino acids. V lost 2 bases, J lost 7 bases, and 15 bases lay in between. The CDR3 coding sequence is TGTGCCAGCAGCTTAAGAGCGGGGGCCCGAAATTCACCCCTCCACTTT. Its protein is CASSLRAGARNSPLHF.

The rearrangement joins TRBV5-6 to TRBJ2-1, with D possibly TRBD2 on 6 matching bases. Germline lookup yields CDR1 SGHDT and CDR2 YYEEEE. The germline V and J ends were trimmed by 1 base and 5 bases, with 10 bases remaining between them. CDR3 length: 14 amino acids. CDR3 sequence (DNA): TGTGCCAGCAGCTTGCAGCGGGTGGACAATGAGCAGTTCTTC. It specifies CASSLQRVDNEQFF.

The CDR3 coding sequence is TGCGCCAGCAGCTCATCCGGGACAGGGACCGAGCAGTACTTC. Its translation: CASSSSGTGTEQYF. The chain couples TRBV5-1 to TRBJ2-7; 9 positions agree with TRBD1. The CDR3 totals 14 residues. The V gene's germline CDR1 is SGHRS and CDR2 YFSETQ. J was trimmed by 6 bases and V by 3 bases; bases with no gene match: 7.

The chain uses TRBV3-1 (or the pseudogene TRBV3-2) and TRBJ1-4; 7 bases are a match to TRBD1. Germline CDR1 and CDR2: LGHDT and YNNKEL (reference sequence). The CDR3 is 14 amino acids. With V trimmed by 7 bases and J by 5 bases, 7 bases remained unmatched. The CDR3 nucleotides read TGTGCCAGCAAACCTTCAGGGGGAAATGAAAAACTGTTTTTT. It specifies CASKPSGGNEKLFF.

The CDR3 DNA sequence: TGTGCCAGCAGCCAAGGGGGCTCCGCTACGCAGTATTTT. This codes for CASSQGGSATQYF. This chain links TRBV14 with TRBJ2-3; the D gene is possibly TRBD1 (5 bases). Deletions cut 1 base from V and 8 bases from J, with 10 bases between. Looked up from germline, CDR1 is SGHDN and CDR2 is FVKESK. The CDR3 contains 13 residues.

V gene TRBV2 combines with J gene TRBJ2-3, with 9 bases aligning to TRBD2. With 3 bases clipped from V and 3 bases from J, the junction kept 7 bases outside the gene matches. Per germline, CDR1 SNHLY and CDR2 FYNNEI. The CDR3 runs 16 residues. CDR3 nucleotide sequence: TGTGCCAGCAGTGAGGGTAGCGGGGGTGGTACAGATACGCAGTATTTT. This encodes CASSEGSGGGTDTQYF.

For this clone: In the same sample, other DNA sequences code for this CDR3. J is TRBJ2-3 and V is TRBV5-1, with D perhaps matching TRBD1 (6 bases). Germline V CDR1 and CDR2: SGHRS, YFSETQ. V was shortened by 0 bases and J by 0 bases, with 8 bases between the two germline ends. The CDR3 extends over 15 amino acids. The CDR3 sequence: CASSLDRASTDTQYF. The CDR3 DNA reads as TGCGCCAGCAGCTTGGACAGGGCTAGCACAGATACGCAGTATTTT.

The rearrangement joins TRBV11-2 to TRBJ2-2; 9 positions agree with TRBD1. V dropped 5 bases and J dropped 7; count of bases not matched to a gene: 5. Germline assignment: CDR1 SGHAT and CDR2 FQNNGV. The CDR3 is made up of 14 amino acids. CDR3 coding DNA: TGTGCCAGCAGCCAAGGGACAGGGAACGGGGAGCTGTTTTTT. Residues: CASSQGTGNGELFF.

This clone occurred once. This rearrangement joins TRBV3-1 (or the pseudogene TRBV3-2) to TRBJ2-1, with 10 positions matching TRBD2. J lost 4 bases, V lost 0 bases, and 9 bases had no gene match. Germline values: CDR1 LGHDT, CDR2 YNNKEL (reference sequence). This CDR3 is 18 amino acids long. The CDR3 loop reads CASSQDAVAGGVYNEQFF. CDR3 bases: TGTGCCAGCAGCCAAGATGCCGTAGCGGGGGGCGTATACAATGAGCAGTTCTTC.

Comments on this clone: Other DNA variants within this sample encode the same CDR3. The J gene is TRBJ2-2, the V gene TRBV5-4; D is perhaps TRBD2 (6 bases). Germline CDR1 reads SGHNT; CDR2 reads YYREEE (reference sequence). The V gene lost 0 bases and the J gene lost 1 base, with 7 bases spanning the gap. The CDR3 is made up of 15 amino acids. This CDR3 reads CASSLGRGNTGELFF. CDR3 nucleotides: TGTGCCAGCAGCTTGGGGCGGGGGAACACCGGGGAGCTGTTTTTT.

This sequence joins TRBV7-9 and TRBJ1-2; the D is unclear. CDR1 SEHNR and CDR2 FQNEAQ come from the germline V gene (reference sequence). V was trimmed by 3 bases and J by 4 bases, leaving 15 bases between them. CDR3 length: 15 amino acids. The CDR3 DNA follows: TGTGCCAGCAGCTTCTTGATGGAGGGTAGCTATGGCTACACCTTC. It codes for CASSFLMEGSYGYTF.

V gene TRBV27 combines with J gene TRBJ1-2, with 10 bases fitting TRBD1. CDR1 MNHEY and CDR2 SMNVEV come from the germline V gene (reference sequence). This CDR3 comprises 16 residues. Trimming at V came to 6 bases and at J to 1 base, leaving 8 bases not matched to a gene. Here the CDR3 reads CASRRQGADGNYGYTF. The CDR3 region has the DNA TGTGCCAGCAGAAGACAGGGGGCGGACGGTAACTATGGCTACACCTTC.

This sequence joins TRBV11-3 and TRBJ2-5; the match to TRBD1 covers 7 bases. The CDR3 extends over 16 amino acids. Germline V gene data show CDR1 as SGHNT and CDR2 as YENEEA. The V gene end was trimmed by 1 base and the J gene end by 2 bases; junction bases not matched to a gene: 7. CDR3 DNA sequence: TGTGCCAGCAGCTTAGGTCTCGTGGACAGGCAAGAGACCCAGTACTTC. The encoded protein is CASSLGLVDRQETQYF.

The rearrangement links TRBV3-1 (or the pseudogene TRBV3-2) to TRBJ2-7, with TRBD2 as a possible D gene (5 bases). V was clipped by 2 bases and J by 4 bases, with 12 bases between them. Germline V lookup: CDR1 LGHDT, CDR2 YNNKEL (reference sequence). CDR3 length: 14 amino acids. CDR3 DNA sequence: TGTGCCAGCAGCCAAATAAGTCGAGGGTACGAGCAGTACTTC. This encodes CASSQISRGYEQYF.

This chain connects TRBV18 to TRBJ2-6, with a possible D match to TRBD1 (6 bases). The CDR3 spans 15 residues. The germline V gene encodes CDR1 KGHSH and CDR2 LQKENI. Between the trimmed V and J ends, which lost 6 bases and 4 bases, there was a span of 13 bases. The CDR3 DNA sequence: TGTGCCAGCTCTCGGCAGGGGACCGGGGCCAACGTCCTGACTTTC. This encodes CASSRQGTGANVLTF.

The J gene is TRBJ2-3, the V gene TRBV9; perhaps TRBD1 as D (6 bases). CDR1 SGDLS and CDR2 YYNGEE come from the germline V gene. Trimming removed 4 bases at V and 2 bases at J, with 17 bases between. The CDR3 is 16 amino acids. The CDR3 sequence: CASSIGVRQVTDTQYF. CDR3 nucleotides: TGTGCCAGCAGCATTGGAGTGAGACAGGTCACAGATACGCAGTATTTT.

This clone appeared a single time. The chain carries TRBV5-6 and TRBJ1-1; the match to TRBD1 covers 9 bases. Unmatched junction bases numbered 7, after V lost 1 base and J lost 0 bases. Germline lookup yields CDR1 SGHDT and CDR2 YYEEEE. The CDR3 consists of 17 residues. The CDR3 loop reads CASSLLGQGTLNTEAFF. The CDR3, as DNA: TGTGCCAGCAGCTTGCTAGGACAGGGGACCTTGAACACTGAAGCTTTCTTT.

This sequence joins TRBV24-1 and TRBJ1-5; unclear D gene. This CDR3 contains 12 residues. Germline CDR1 reads KGHDR; CDR2 reads SFDVKD. The germline V and J ends were trimmed by 8 bases and 5 bases, with 9 bases remaining between them. DNA for the CDR3: TGTGCCACCAACGGACTTTATCAGCCCCAGCATTTT. This encodes CATNGLYQPQHF.

A note on this clone: An end of the junction does not agree with germline; a read error may underlie this. This sample also contains other DNA sequences that code for the same CDR3. The chain recombines TRBV30 with TRBJ1-6; D ambiguous. Germline V gene lookup returns CDR1 GTSNPN and CDR2 SVGIG (reference sequence). The CDR3 is 17 amino acids. CDR3 protein: CAWSVRGSSRGNSPLHF. CDR3 DNA: TGTGCCTGGAGTGTAAGAGGTTCCAGTCGGGGAAATTCGCCCCTCCACTTT.

This clone appeared a few times. The rearrangement uses TRBV9 and TRBJ1-2, with TRBD1 matching over 8 bases. The V gene end was trimmed by 1 base and the J gene end by 4 bases; junction bases not matched to a gene: 6. CDR1 is SGDLS, CDR2 YYNGEE, per germline. This CDR3 has 15 amino acids. Written as DNA, the CDR3 is TGTGCCAGCAGCGTATCCGGGACAGGAATCTATGGCTACACCTTC. It specifies CASSVSGTGIYGYTF.

The chain recombines TRBV6-2 or TRBV6-3 with TRBJ1-2; 7 bases line up with TRBD1. Trimming removed 0 bases from V and 4 bases from J; junction bases left unmatched: 8. Germline loops: CDR1 MNHEY, CDR2 SVGEGT. The CDR3 sequence is 16 residues long. The CDR3 loop is CASSYSPGAGGYGYTF. The CDR3 DNA follows: TGTGCCAGCAGTTACTCCCCCGGGGCAGGGGGCTATGGCTACACCTTC.

The chain combines TRBV29-1 with TRBJ2-3; D not certain. Deletions cut 4 bases from V and 6 bases from J, with 14 bases between. The CDR3 runs 13 residues. Germline CDR1 and CDR2: SQVTM and ANQGSEA. For the CDR3, the DNA is TGCAGCGTTGCCCCCCGACTTGACGATACGCAGTATTTT. Translated: CSVAPRLDDTQYF.

The rearrangement links TRBV7-9 to TRBJ2-5; D gene ambiguous. Germline CDR1 reads SEHNR; CDR2 reads FQNEAQ (reference sequence). CDR3 length: 13 amino acids. V was shortened by 1 base and J by 1 base, with 4 bases between the two germline ends. CDR3 region: CASSLDSQETQYF. The CDR3 DNA sequence: TGTGCCAGCAGCTTAGACAGCCAAGAGACCCAGTACTTC.

The V gene is TRBV10-3, the J gene TRBJ1-5; D might be TRBD1 (5 bases). Germline V CDR1 and CDR2: ENHRY, SYGVKD. This CDR3 spans 14 amino acids. The V end lost 6 bases, the J end lost 3 bases, and 12 bases lay between the germline ends. CDR3 nucleotides: TGTGCCATCAGCGGGGGGGGTTTCAATCAGCCCCAGCATTTT. It codes for CAISGGGFNQPQHF.

The rearrangement joins TRBV6-6 to TRBJ2-1; 10 bases fit TRBD2. Germline V gene data show CDR1 as MNHNY and CDR2 as SVGAGI (reference sequence). V was pared by 2 bases and J by 8 bases, with 9 bases of the junction left unmatched. There are 16 residues in the CDR3. This chain's CDR3 is CASSYPRASGGDEQFF. The CDR3 region has the DNA TGTGCCAGCAGTTACCCTCGGGCTAGCGGGGGTGATGAGCAGTTCTTC.